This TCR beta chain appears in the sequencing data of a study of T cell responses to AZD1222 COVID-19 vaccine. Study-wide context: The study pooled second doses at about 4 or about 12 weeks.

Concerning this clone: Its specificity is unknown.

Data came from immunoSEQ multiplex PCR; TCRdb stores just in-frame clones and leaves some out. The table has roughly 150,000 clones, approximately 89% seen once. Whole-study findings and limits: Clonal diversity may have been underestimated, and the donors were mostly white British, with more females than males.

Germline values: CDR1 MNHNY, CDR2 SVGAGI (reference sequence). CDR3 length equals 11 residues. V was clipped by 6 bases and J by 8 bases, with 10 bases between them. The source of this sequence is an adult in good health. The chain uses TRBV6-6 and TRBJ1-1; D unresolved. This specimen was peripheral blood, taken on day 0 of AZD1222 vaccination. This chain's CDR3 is CASRGGREAFF. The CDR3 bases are TGTGCCAGCAGGGGTGGGCGGGAAGCTTTCTTT.